The source of this T cell receptor (beta chain) is a study of T cell repertoires in cytomegalovirus infection (dated by TCRdb to 2018 to 2020). General notes on the study: Recently identified HLA-C-restricted CMV epitopes, whose presentation resists viral immunomodulation, were targeted by peptide stimulations together with well-studied HLA-B-restricted epitopes. Donor HLA type was relevant to the analysis, as public TCR beta signatures indicated carriage of CMV infection together with the matching HLA type.

The label giving this sample's treatment or condition can be read as: in vitro stimulation with specific CMV peptide epitopes to enrich CMV-specific T cells. TCRdb records Illumina HiSeq 1500 as the sequencer. In TCRdb, the public reads were trimmed at Q25 with fastp and aligned with MiXCR, with productive beta chains retained. Every distinct CDR3 protein forms one entry, paired with its most common genes and DNA. This sample comprises approximately 89,000 distinct CDR3 sequences, roughly a quarter of them detected only once. The ten largest clones take up roughly 45% of the sample. With regard to this clonotype: The antigen it binds to is not known. Base-call qualities are not available, and no considerably larger clone is one nucleotide away.

The germline V gene (reference sequence) gives CDR1 as SEHNR and CDR2 as FQNEAQ. The CDR3 covers 19 residues, taking in both the cysteine and the phenylalanine. Of all the DNA, just the CDR3 is kept, 57 bases in frame from base 1. Unmatched junction bases come to 16, with V trimmed by 5 bases and J by 3 bases. General conclusions and limits of the study: The ex vivo response was dominated by HLA-C-restricted CMV-specific TCR beta clonotypes, which also provided the single most frequent clonotype in two of eight donors. Carriers of CMV infection plus the relevant HLA type were discriminated by the cumulative frequency of public TCR beta family members in the study cohort and in an independent roughly 340-donor cohort.

In this chain, TRBV7-9 is recombined with TRBJ2-3, with 11 central nucleotides matching TRBD2. The sequencing here drew on CD8+ T cells from cultured PBMCs, taken from culture after CMV antigen stimulation. The sequence came from a human donor in good health (CMV status not recorded). Some clones in this sample may be carry-over from other donors' samples. The base sequence is TGTGCCAGCAGCGTCCCGGGACAGAGACTAGCGGGGCCGACAGATACGCAGTATTTT. Its translation reads: CASSVPGQRLAGPTDTQYF.